This TCR beta chain comes out of a study of cytomegalovirus exposure and HLA in healthy donors (TCRdb year 2017). In terms of the full investigation: According to a later analysis, the roughly 120 validation repertoires were produced on the same platform as the 600 to 850 repertoires of the first cohort. The study aimed to test whether signatures of past pathogen exposure could be identified by cataloging public T cell receptors. Besides the first cohort of 666 subjects, a separate validation cohort made up of over 95 different subjects was used. To predict cytomegalovirus infection status, the study combined high-throughput TCR immunosequencing, statistical association of individual TCRs with disease status, and machine learning. Points the paper makes about the study in general: A few of the identified cytomegalovirus-associated TCR beta chains were confirmed in vitro to be specific for cytomegalovirus antigens. According to the authors, the approach could potentially be generalized to other disease states and immunological phenotypes. The classifier was reported to diagnose cytomegalovirus status with high specificity and sensitivity in both the original cohort and the validation cohort. Of the cluster scores, roughly 95% were above 0 in a later analysis, which found that TCRs clustered in the first cohort also tended to co-occur in the 130 or so validation repertoires. Most TCR sequences were observed very rarely across donors, whereas some public TCRs were present in many individuals. The study gave a list of about 160 TCR beta chains associated with cytomegalovirus. A later analysis lacked HLA typing for the validation cohort, so it scored co-occurrence in that cohort across all 120 repertoires.

Separate from the roughly 660-subject first cohort, the validation cohort of 90 to 150 subjects was the group to which the donors belonged. As concerns this clone: The antigen it binds to is not known. Base qualities are missing; no much larger clone stands one base away.

Libraries were made using the immunoSEQ multiplex PCR assay. For the original study's pipeline: A statistical classification framework was built to diagnose cytomegalovirus status from the catalog of TCR beta chain sequences. TCRdb holds this immuneACCESS table with in-frame rearrangements only. Some clones are missing; in checked studies, unresolved V genes explain under half, and the rest has no known cause. D and trimming come from the DNA, and the V and J calls and clone size come from that table. Counted in this sample were some 130,000 clones; roughly 89% of them appeared once. About 1.2% of the sample goes to the ten largest clones. CDR1 and CDR2, per the germline V gene (reference sequence), are SEHNR and FQNEAQ. The germline V end is reduced by 5 bases and the J end by 0 bases; junction bases left unmatched: 2. Spanning cysteine to phenylalanine, the CDR3 consists of 14 amino acids. The kept DNA is CDR3 alone, 42 bases in frame from the first base.

The sequenced material came from PBMCs. This TCR came from a woman between 18 and 30 years old in good health and CMV-seronegative. This receptor chain uses TRBV7-9 and TRBJ1-1; 8 central nucleotides agree with TRBD1. The DNA sequence reads TGTGCCAGCAGCCGGGGACAGGTGAACACTGAAGCTTTCTTT. Its amino acids are CASSRGQVNTEAFF.